This entry describes one T cell receptor (beta chain). The antigen is undetermined. Method: immunoSEQ multiplex PCR; TCRdb's copy keeps in-frame clones and lacks some. The sample consists of about 56,000 clones, around 97% of them appearing once. V was cut by 7 bases and J by 1 base, with 13 bases left in between. Germline assignment: CDR1 SNHLY and CDR2 FYNNEI. The CDR3 has 14 residues. The data are from a study of siplizumab effects on memory and regulatory T cells. General study findings and limits: Naive T cells were seen as more diverse than memory cells and as major alloresponse contributors. Suppression by proliferating Tregs derived from siplizumab cultures was not verified.

The source is a human donor in good health. Source material: naive CD8+ T cells sorted from blood. The gene calls are TRBV2 and TRBJ2-5; D unresolved. The CDR3 loop reads CASKEFPGQETQYF. CDR3 in DNA: TGTGCCAGCAAAGAGTTCCCGGGCCAAGAGACCCAGTACTTC. The full variable domain, with the rest looked up from reference TRBV2 and TRBJ2-5, is EPEVTQTPSHQVTQMGQEVILRCVPISNHLYFYWYRQILGQKVEFLVSFYNNEISEKSEIFDDQFSVERPDGSNFTLKIRSTKLEDSAMYFCASKEFPGQETQYFGPGTRLLVL.